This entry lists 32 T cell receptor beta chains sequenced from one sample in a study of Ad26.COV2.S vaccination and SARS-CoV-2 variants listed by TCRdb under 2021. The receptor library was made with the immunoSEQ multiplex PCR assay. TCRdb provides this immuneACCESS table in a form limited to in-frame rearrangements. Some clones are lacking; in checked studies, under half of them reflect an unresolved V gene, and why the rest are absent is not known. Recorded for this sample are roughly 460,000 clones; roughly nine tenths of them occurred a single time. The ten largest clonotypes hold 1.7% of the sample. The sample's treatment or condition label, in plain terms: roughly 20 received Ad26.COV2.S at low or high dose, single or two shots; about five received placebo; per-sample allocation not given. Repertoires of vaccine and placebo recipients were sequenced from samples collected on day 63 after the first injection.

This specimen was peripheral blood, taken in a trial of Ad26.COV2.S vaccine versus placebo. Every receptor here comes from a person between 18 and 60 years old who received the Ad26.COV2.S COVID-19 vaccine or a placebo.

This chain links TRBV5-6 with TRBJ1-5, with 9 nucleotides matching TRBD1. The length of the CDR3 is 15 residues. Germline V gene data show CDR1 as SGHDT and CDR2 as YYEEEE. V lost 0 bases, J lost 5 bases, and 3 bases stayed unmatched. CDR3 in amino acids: CASSLAGQGHQPQHF. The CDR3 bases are TGTGCCAGCAGCTTGGCGGGACAGGGCCATCAGCCCCAGCATTTT. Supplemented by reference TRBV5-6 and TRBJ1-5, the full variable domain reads DAGVTQSPTHLIKTRGQQVTLRCSPKSGHDTVSWYQQALGQGPQFIFQYYEEEERQRGNFPDRFSGHQFPNYSSELNVNALLLGDSALYLCASSLAGQGHQPQHFGDGTRLSIL.

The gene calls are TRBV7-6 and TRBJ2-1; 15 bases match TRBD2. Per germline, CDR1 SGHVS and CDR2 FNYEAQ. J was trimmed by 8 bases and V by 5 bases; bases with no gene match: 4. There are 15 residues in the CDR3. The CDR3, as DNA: TGTGCCAGCAGCCGGACTAGCGGGGGGGCCTATGAGCAGTTCTTC. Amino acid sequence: CASSRTSGGAYEQFF.

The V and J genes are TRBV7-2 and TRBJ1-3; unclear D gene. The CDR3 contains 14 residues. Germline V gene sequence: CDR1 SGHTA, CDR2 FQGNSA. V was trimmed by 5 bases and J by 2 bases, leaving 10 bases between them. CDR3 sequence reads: CASSPGYAGNTIYF. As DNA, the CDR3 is TGTGCCAGCAGCCCTGGGTACGCTGGAAACACCATATATTTT.

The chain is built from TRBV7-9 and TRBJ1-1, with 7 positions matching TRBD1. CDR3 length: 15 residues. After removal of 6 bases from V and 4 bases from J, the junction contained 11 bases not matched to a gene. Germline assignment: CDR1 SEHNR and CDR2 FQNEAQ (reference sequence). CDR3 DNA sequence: TGTGCCAGCAGTCAACCAGGGACAGAGGGCACTGAAGCTTTCTTT. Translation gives CASSQPGTEGTEAFF.

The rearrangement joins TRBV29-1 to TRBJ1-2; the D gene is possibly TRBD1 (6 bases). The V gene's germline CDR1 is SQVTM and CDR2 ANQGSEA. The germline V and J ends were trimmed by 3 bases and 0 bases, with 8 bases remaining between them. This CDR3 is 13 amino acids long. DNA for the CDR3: TGCAGCGTTGAGAGGACAGCTAACTATGGCTACACCTTC. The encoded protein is CSVERTANYGYTF.

Here the CDR3 reads CAIRRGGASTSGFYEQYF. The CDR3 nucleotides are TGTGCCATCAGAAGGGGGGGGGCGTCGACTAGCGGCTTCTACGAGCAGTACTTC. V usage is TRBV10-3 and J usage is TRBJ2-7; 9 bases line up with TRBD2. Trimming removed 6 bases from V and 3 bases from J; junction bases left unmatched: 18. CDR3 length: 18 amino acids. Germline lookup yields CDR1 ENHRY and CDR2 SYGVKD.

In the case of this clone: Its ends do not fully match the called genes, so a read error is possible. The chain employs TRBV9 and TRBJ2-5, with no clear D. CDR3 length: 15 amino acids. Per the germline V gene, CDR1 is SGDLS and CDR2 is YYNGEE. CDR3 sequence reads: CASSVDPQSQETQYF. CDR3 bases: TGTGCCAGCAGTGTAGACCCACAGTCCCAAGAGACCCAGTACTTC.

In DNA, the CDR3 is TGTGCCAGCAGTAGAGGAGACGACTCTGGAAACACCATATATTTT. Translating gives CASSRGDDSGNTIYF. The chain carries TRBV6-2 or TRBV6-3 and TRBJ1-3; D uncertain. Germline V lookup: CDR1 MNHEY, CDR2 SVGEGT. The CDR3 contains 15 residues. V lost 5 bases and J 0 bases, leaving 11 bases between the germline ends.

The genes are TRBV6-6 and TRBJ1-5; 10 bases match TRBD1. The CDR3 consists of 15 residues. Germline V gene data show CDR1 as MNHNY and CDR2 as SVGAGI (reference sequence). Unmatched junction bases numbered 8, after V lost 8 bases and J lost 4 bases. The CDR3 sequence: CASQAGTGENQPQHF. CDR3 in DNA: TGTGCCAGCCAAGCCGGGACAGGGGAAAATCAGCCCCAGCATTTT.

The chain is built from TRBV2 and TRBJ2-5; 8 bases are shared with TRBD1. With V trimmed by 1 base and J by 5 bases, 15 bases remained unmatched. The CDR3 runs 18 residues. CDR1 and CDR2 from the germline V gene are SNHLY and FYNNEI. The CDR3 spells CASSEGTGPGGWVETQYF. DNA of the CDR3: TGTGCCAGCAGTGAAGGGACGGGCCCAGGGGGCTGGGTGGAGACCCAGTACTTC.

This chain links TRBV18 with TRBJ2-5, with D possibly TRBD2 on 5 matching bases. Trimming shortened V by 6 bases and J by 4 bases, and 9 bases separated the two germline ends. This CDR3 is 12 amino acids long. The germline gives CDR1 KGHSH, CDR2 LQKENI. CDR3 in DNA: TGTGCCAGCTCCAGCCTAGCAGAGACCCAGTACTTC. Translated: CASSSLAETQYF.

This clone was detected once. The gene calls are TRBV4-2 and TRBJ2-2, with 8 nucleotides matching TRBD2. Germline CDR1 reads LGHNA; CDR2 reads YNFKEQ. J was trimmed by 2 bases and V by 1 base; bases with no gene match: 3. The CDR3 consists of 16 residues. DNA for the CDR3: TGTGCCAGCAGCCAAGCGGGGGGGATTAACACCGGGGAGCTGTTTTTT. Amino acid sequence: CASSQAGGINTGELFF.

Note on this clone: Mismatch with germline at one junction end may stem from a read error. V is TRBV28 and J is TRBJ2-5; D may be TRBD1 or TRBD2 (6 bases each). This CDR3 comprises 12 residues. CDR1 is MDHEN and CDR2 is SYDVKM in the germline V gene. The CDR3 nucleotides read TGTGCCAGCAGCCTAACTGGGGGGCAAGGTCACTTC. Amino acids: CASSLTGGQGHF.

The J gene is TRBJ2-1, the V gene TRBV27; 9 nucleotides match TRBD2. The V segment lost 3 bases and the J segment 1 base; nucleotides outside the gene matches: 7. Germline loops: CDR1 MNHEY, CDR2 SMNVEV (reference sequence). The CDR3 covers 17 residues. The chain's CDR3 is CASSLGNSGSSYNEQFF. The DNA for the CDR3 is TGTGCCAGCAGTTTGGGAAATAGCGGGAGTTCCTACAATGAGCAGTTCTTC.

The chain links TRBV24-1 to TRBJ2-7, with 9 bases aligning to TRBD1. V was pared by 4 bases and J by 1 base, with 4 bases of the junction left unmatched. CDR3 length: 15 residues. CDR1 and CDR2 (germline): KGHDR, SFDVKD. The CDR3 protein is CATSEGGTGSYEQYF. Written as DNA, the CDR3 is TGTGCCACCAGTGAAGGAGGGACAGGGTCCTACGAGCAGTACTTC.

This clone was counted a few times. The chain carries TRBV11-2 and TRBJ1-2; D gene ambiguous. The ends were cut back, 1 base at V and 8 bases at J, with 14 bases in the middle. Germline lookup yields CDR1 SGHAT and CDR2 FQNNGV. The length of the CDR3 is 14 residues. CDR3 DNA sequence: TGTGCCAGCAGCTTAGGGGTCAGGACGGGAGGCTACACCTTC. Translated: CASSLGVRTGGYTF.

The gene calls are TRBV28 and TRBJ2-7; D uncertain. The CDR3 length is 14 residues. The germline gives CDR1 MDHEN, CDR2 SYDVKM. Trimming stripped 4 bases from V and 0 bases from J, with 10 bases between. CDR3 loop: CASSSTRSSYEQYF. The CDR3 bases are TGTGCCAGCAGTTCGACACGTTCCTCCTACGAGCAGTACTTC.

CDR3 loop: CASSFLGAGVDEQYF. CDR3 bases: TGTGCCAGCAGTTTTCTAGGAGCGGGGGTTGACGAGCAGTACTTC. The chain couples TRBV6-2 or TRBV6-3 to TRBJ2-7; 8 bases match TRBD2. The CDR3 totals 15 residues. J was trimmed by 5 bases and V by 4 bases; bases with no gene match: 10. CDR1 is MNHEY, CDR2 SVGEGT, per germline.

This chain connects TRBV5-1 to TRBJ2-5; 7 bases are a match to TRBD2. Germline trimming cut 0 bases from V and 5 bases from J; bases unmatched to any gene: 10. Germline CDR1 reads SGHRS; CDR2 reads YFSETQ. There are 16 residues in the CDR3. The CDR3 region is CASSLVFLQGGETQYF. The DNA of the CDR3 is TGCGCCAGCAGCTTGGTGTTTCTGCAGGGAGGGGAGACCCAGTACTTC.

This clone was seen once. CDR3 nucleotides: TGTGCCAGCAGCCCAACGGGACTCTACAATGAGCAGTTCTTC. This translates into CASSPTGLYNEQFF. The chain has TRBV7-3 and TRBJ2-1; possibly TRBD2 for D (6 bases). Trimming pared 5 bases from V and 3 bases from J, leaving 11 bases between. Germline V gene lookup returns CDR1 SGHTA and CDR2 FQGTGA. The CDR3 spans 14 residues.

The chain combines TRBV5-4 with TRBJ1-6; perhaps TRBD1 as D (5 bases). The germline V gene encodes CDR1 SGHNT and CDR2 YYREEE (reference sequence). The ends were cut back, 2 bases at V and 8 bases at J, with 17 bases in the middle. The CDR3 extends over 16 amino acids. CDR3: CASSFGPGRADSPLHF. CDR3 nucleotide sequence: TGTGCCAGCAGCTTTGGCCCAGGGAGGGCTGATTCACCCCTCCACTTT.

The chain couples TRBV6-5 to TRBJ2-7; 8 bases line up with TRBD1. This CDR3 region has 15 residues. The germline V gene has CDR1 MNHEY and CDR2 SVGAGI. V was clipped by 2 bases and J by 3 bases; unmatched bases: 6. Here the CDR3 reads CASSYIQGQVYEQYF. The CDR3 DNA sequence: TGTGCCAGCAGTTACATCCAGGGACAGGTCTACGAGCAGTACTTC.

The CDR3 is CASSPFIEVDNEQFF. CDR3 in DNA: TGTGCCAGCAGTCCCTTTATAGAGGTCGACAATGAGCAGTTCTTC. The rearrangement uses TRBV7-9 and TRBJ2-1; D gene uncertain. From germline, CDR1 is SEHNR and CDR2 FQNEAQ (reference sequence). The V end lost 6 bases, the J end lost 5 bases, and 17 bases lay between the germline ends. The length of the CDR3 is 15 residues.

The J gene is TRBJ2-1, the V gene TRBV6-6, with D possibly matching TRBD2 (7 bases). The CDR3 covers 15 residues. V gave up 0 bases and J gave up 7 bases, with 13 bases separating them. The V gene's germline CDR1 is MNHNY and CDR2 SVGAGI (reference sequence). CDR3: CASSYSGGAWNEQFF. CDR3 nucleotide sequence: TGTGCCAGCAGTTACTCGGGGGGGGCCTGGAATGAGCAGTTCTTC.

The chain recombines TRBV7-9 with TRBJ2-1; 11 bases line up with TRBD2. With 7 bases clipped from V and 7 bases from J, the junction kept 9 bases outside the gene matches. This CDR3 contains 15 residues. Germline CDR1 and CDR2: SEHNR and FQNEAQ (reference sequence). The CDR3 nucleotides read TGTGCCAGCAATTCCGGGACTAGCGGCAAGAATGAGCAGTTCTTC. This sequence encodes CASNSGTSGKNEQFF.

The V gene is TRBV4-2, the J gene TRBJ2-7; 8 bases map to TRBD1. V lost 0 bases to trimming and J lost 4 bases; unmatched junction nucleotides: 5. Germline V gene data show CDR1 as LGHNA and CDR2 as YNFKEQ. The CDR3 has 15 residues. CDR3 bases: TGTGCCAGCAGCCAAGATTTGACAGGGGCATACGAGCAGTACTTC. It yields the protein CASSQDLTGAYEQYF.

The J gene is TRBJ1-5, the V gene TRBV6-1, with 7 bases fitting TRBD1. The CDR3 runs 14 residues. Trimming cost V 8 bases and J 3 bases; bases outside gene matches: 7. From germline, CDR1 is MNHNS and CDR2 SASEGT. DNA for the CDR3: TGTGCCAGCGGGGGGGGACAGTTCAATCAGCCCCAGCATTTT. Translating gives CASGGGQFNQPQHF.

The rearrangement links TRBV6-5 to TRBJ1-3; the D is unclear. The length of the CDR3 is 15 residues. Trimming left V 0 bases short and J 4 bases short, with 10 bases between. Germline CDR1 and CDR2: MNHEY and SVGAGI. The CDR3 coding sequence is TGTGCCAGCAGTTACTCGGGAAGTCCCGGAAACACCATATATTTT. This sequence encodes CASSYSGSPGNTIYF.

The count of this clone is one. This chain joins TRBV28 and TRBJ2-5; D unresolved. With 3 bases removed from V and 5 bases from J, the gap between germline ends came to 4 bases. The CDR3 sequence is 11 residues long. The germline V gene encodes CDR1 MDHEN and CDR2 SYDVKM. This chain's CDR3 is CASSFRETQYF. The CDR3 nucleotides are TGTGCCAGCAGTTTTCGGGAGACCCAGTACTTC.

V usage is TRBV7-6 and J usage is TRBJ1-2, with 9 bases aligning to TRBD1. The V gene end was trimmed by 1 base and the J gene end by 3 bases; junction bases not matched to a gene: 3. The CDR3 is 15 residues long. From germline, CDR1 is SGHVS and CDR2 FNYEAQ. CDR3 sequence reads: CASSLGRDRDYGYTF. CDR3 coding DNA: TGTGCCAGCAGCTTAGGCCGGGACAGGGACTATGGCTACACCTTC.

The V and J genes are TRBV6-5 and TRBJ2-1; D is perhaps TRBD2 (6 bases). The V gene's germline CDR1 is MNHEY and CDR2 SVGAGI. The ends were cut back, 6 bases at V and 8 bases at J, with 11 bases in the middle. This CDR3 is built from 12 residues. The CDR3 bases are TGTGCCAGCAGCTGGGACTCCTATGAGCAGTTCTTC. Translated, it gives CASSWDSYEQFF.

The DNA for the CDR3 is TGCGCCAGCAGCTTGGCCCTCGGGGAGAACACCGGGGAGCTGTTTTTT. Residues: CASSLALGENTGELFF. This rearrangement joins TRBV5-1 to TRBJ2-2; D is possibly TRBD2 (5 bases). The CDR3 runs to 16 residues. The germline gives CDR1 SGHRS, CDR2 YFSETQ. The V end was cut by 0 bases, the J end by 1 base, with 10 bases between.